The rows below give T cell receptor beta chains drawn from one sample of a study of T cells in Graves' hyperthyroidism and ophthalmopathy. TCRdb analysed the multiplex PCR reads with MiXCR anew, one entry per CDR3 protein. The sample shows roughly 350,000 distinct CDR3 sequences, more than 12% of them seen only once. The sequenced material came from blood. These receptors were collected from a woman between 25 and 40 years old with Graves' ophthalmopathy. CDR3s include the opening cysteine and the closing phenylalanine or tryptophan. D genes are given only for firm matches. Size values are once, few and many counts, or a class for expanded clones, and some rows have none.

>many|TRBV28|NA|TRBJ2-7|12
TGTGCCAGCAGTTTGGCCCGTTTCGAGCAGTACTTC
CASSLARFEQYF
>many|TRBV12-3/TRBV12-4|NA|TRBJ1-4|21
TGTGCCAGCAGGTTCCTCTGGACAGCTAACCGAACTCATGCAACTAATGAAAAACTGTTTTTT
CASRFLWTANRTHATNEKLFF
>NA|TRBV6-1|NA|TRBJ2-1|13
TGTGCCAGCAAATGGGACCCATACAATGAGCAGTTCTTC
CASKWDPYNEQFF
>many|TRBV5-6|NA|TRBJ2-1|15
TGTGCCAGCAGCGACGTAGGGGGGGGCCGAAATGAGCAGTTCTTC
CASSDVGGGRNEQFF
>many|TRBV3-1|NA|TRBJ2-3|15
TGTGCCAGCAGCCAAGGGAAGGGACGGTCGAATACGCAGTATTTT
CASSQGKGRSNTQYF
>NA|TRBV29-1|NA|TRBJ2-1|11
TGCAGCGGTGGGCCTTCCAATGAGCAGTTCTTC
CSGGPSNEQFF
>many|TRBV11-2|NA|TRBJ2-1|16
TGTGCCAGCAGCTCGATGGAGGGGGAAAGGTACAATGAGCAGTTCTTC
CASSSMEGERYNEQFF
>many|TRBV12-3/TRBV12-4|NA|TRBJ1-1|14
TGTGCCAGCAGTTTCAGCTCCCCAGGCACTGAAGCTTTCTTT
CASSFSSPGTEAFF
>few|TRBV19|NA|TRBJ1-6|14
TGTGCCAGTAGAGAGGTGCAGGGTATCTCACCCCTCCACTTT
CASREVQGISPLHF
>few|TRBV6-1|TRBD2|TRBJ2-2|18
TGTGCCAGCAGTTCCGGACTAGCGGGCGCAACGAACACCGGGGAGCTGTTTTTT
CASSSGLAGATNTGELFF
>many|TRBV20-1|TRBD2|TRBJ2-2|14
TGCAGTGCTACGGGACTAGCGGGGACCGGGGAGCTGTTTTTT
CSATGLAGTGELFF
>few|TRBV5-1|NA|TRBJ1-2|14
TGCGCCACCCACCCCGGGAGGTCTTCCTATGGCTACACCTTC
CATHPGRSSYGYTF
>NA|TRBV7-9|TRBD1|TRBJ1-2|14
TGTGCCAGCAGCTTGGACAGGGTTTCGACAGGCTACACCTTC
CASSLDRVSTGYTF
>few|TRBV20-1|NA|TRBJ2-2|14
TGCAGTGCTAGACCAATTCGGGGGTCCGGGGAGCTGTTTTTT
CSARPIRGSGELFF
>few|TRBV19|NA|TRBJ2-6|16
TGTGCCAGTAGCACCGGGGCCTTCTCTGGGGCCAACGTCCTGACTTTC
CASSTGAFSGANVLTF
>many|TRBV7-2|NA|TRBJ2-5|15
TGTGCCAGCAGCTTAGAGGCCAGGGTGGTTGAGACCCAGTACTTC
CASSLEARVVETQYF
>many|TRBV7-9|TRBD2|TRBJ2-2|17
TGTGCCAGCAGACAACCGACTAGCGGGGTGAACACCGGGGAGCTGTTTTTT
CASRQPTSGVNTGELFF
>many|TRBV12-3/TRBV12-4|TRBD2|TRBJ2-5|13
TGTGCCAGCAGTCGCGGGGGGCGAGAGACCCAGTACTTC
CASSRGGRETQYF
>many|TRBV11-2|TRBD2|TRBJ2-3|17
TGTGCCAGCAGGAATATATACAGAGCGGGGGACACAGATACGCAGTATTTT
CASRNIYRAGDTDTQYF
>NA|TRBV9|TRBD2|TRBJ2-3|16
TGTGCCAGCAGCGCACTAGCGGGGGAAAGCACAGATACGCAGTATTTT
CASSALAGESTDTQYF
>many|TRBV3-1|TRBD2|TRBJ2-3|17
TGTGCCAGCAGCCGGACCAGCGGGGGCCGAGGGACAGATACGCAGTATTTT
CASSRTSGGRGTDTQYF
>NA|TRBV4-1|NA|TRBJ1-3|16
TGCGCCAGCAGCCGCCTCTATGTTTTAGCTGGAAACACCATATATTTT
CASSRLYVLAGNTIYF
>NA|TRBV11-2|TRBD2|TRBJ2-7|21
TGTGCCAGCAGCCCCCATGGGGGAGGGGACGCTTTAGGTCGGAATTACTACGAGCAGTACTTC
CASSPHGGGDALGRNYYEQYF
>many|TRBV11-1|NA|TRBJ1-4|14
TGTGCCAGCAGCACACACAGGGAAGACGAAAAACTGTTTTTT
CASSTHREDEKLFF
>many|TRBV28|TRBD2|TRBJ2-5|21
TGTGCCAGCAGTTTAATGGGGCATACTCAAGGACTAGCGGTAAACCAAGAGACCCAGTACTTC
CASSLMGHTQGLAVNQETQYF
>few|TRBV2|NA|TRBJ2-7|14
TGTGCCAGCACAGGGGATTCTTCCTCATACGAGCAGTACTTC
CASTGDSSSYEQYF
>many|TRBV27|NA|TRBJ1-1|16
TGTGCCAGCAGTTTATGGGGCGGGGGGGCGAACACTGAAGCTTTCTTT
CASSLWGGGANTEAFF
>many|TRBV30|NA|TRBJ2-3|14
TGTGCCTGGAGCGATTTCCCAAGCACAGATACGCAGTATTTT
CAWSDFPSTDTQYF
>many|TRBV12-3/TRBV12-4|TRBD1|TRBJ2-3|20
TGTGCCAGCAGTTTGCCCGGGACAGCTAAACGAATGGCTAGCACAGATACGCAGTATTTT
CASSLPGTAKRMASTDTQYF
>few|TRBV20-1|NA|TRBJ1-2|13
TGCAGTGCTACTCGTGCGTTTAACTATGGCTACACCTTC
CSATRAFNYGYTF
>NA|TRBV11-2|NA|TRBJ2-7|13
TGTGCCAGCAGCTTAGTACTGACCTACGAGCAGTACTTC
CASSLVLTYEQYF
>many|TRBV20-1|TRBD2|TRBJ2-3|17
TGCAGTGCTACTGAGCTGACTATGGCGGGGGGCACAGATACGCAGTATTTT
CSATELTMAGGTDTQYF
>many|TRBV12-3/TRBV12-4|TRBD2|TRBJ2-1|12
TGTGCCAGCAGTCCTAGCGGAGCAGGGCAGTTCTTC
CASSPSGAGQFF
>NA|TRBV20-1|TRBD1|TRBJ1-3|16
TGCAGTGCTAGAGATACTCAGGGGGCGGGTGGAAACACCATATATTTT
CSARDTQGAGGNTIYF
>NA|TRBV6-2/TRBV6-3|NA|TRBJ2-1|15
TGTGCCAGCAGTTACGGCGGGCAGGGGGGGACGGGGCAGTTCTTC
CASSYGGQGGTGQFF
>many|TRBV27|NA|TRBJ2-2|14
TGTGCCAGCAGTTTACCCCCCTATGGCGGGGAGCTGTTTTTT
CASSLPPYGGELFF
>few|TRBV20-1|TRBD1|TRBJ2-5|15
TGCAGTGCCCCAGCGACCGGACAGGGTGTGGAGACCCAGTACTTC
CSAPATGQGVETQYF
>many|TRBV20-1|TRBD2|TRBJ2-7|16
TGCAGTGCTAACACTATGCTAGCGGGGGGCTCCTACGAGCAGTACTTC
CSANTMLAGGSYEQYF
>few|TRBV20-1|TRBD1|TRBJ1-5|14
TGCAGTGCTAGAGTTTCACAGGGGAATCAGCCCCAGCATTTT
CSARVSQGNQPQHF
>many|TRBV28|NA|TRBJ1-6|16
TGTGCCAGCAGCCCAGGACGGACCCACCGACATTCACCCCTCCACTTT
CASSPGRTHRHSPLHF
>NA|TRBV29-1|TRBD2|TRBJ2-1|14
TGCAGCGGGGCTGGCCTAGCGGGAGGGGTTGAGCAGTTCTTC
CSGAGLAGGVEQFF
>few|TRBV7-3|TRBD1|TRBJ2-2|14
TGTGCCAGCAGCTTAACGCTGGGACAGTCGGAGGTGTTTTTT
CASSLTLGQSEVFF